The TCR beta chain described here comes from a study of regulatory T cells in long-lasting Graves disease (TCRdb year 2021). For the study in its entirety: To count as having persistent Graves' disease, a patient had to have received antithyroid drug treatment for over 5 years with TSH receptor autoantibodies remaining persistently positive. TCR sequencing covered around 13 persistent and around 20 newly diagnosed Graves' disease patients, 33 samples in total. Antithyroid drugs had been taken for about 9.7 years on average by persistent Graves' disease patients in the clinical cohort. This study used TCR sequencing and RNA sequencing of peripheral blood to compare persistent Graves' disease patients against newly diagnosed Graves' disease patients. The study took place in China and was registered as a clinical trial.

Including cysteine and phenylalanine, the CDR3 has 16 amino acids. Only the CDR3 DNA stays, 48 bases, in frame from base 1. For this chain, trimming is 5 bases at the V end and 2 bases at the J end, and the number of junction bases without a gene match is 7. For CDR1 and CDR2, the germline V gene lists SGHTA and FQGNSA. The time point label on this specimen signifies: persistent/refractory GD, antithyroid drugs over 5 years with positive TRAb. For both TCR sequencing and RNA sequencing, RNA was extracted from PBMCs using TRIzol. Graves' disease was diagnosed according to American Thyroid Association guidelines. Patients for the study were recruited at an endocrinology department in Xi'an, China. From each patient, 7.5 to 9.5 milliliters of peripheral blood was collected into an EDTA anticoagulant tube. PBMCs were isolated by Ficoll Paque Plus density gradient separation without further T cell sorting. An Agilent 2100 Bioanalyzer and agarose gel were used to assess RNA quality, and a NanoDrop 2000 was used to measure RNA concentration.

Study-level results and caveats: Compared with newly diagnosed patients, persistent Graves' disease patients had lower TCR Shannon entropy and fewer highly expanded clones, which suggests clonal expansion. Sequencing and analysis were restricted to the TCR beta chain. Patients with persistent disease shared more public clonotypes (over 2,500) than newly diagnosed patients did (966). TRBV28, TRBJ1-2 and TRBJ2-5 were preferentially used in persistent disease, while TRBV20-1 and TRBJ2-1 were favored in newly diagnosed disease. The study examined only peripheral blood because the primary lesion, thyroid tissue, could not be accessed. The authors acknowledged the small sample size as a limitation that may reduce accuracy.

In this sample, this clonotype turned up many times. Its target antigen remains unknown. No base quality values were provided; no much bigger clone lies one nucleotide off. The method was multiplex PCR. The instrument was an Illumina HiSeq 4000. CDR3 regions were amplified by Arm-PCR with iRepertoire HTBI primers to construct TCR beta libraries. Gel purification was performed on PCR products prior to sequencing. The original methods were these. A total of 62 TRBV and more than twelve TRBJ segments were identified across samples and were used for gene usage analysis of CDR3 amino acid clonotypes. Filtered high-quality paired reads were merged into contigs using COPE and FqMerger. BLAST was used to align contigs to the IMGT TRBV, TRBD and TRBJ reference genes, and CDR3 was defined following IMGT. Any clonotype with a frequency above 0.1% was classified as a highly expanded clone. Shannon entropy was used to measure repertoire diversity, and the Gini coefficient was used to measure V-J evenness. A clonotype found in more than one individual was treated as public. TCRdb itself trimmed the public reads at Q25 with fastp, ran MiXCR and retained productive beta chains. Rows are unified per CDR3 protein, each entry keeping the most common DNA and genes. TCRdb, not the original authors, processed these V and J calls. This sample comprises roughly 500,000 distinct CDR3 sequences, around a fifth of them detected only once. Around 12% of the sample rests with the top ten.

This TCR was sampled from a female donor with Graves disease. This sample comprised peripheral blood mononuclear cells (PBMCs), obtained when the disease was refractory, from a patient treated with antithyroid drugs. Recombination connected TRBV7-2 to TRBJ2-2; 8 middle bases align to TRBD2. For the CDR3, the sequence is CASSAGGGLNTGELFF. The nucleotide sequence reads TGTGCCAGCAGCGCCGGGGGGGGCCTAAACACCGGGGAGCTGTTTTTT.